The 20 T cell receptor beta chains in this list originate from one sample, sequenced in a study of shared T cell receptors in the human thymus. Data came from immunoSEQ multiplex PCR; TCRdb stores just in-frame clones and leaves some out. The sample has roughly 700,000 clones, roughly 90% seen once. Another study also made use of these data, one on human thymus T cells.

The sequenced material came from thymocytes. The source of these receptors is a boy under three years old with a congenital heart defect.

The CDR3 loop reads CATTGTGVGYTF. As DNA, the CDR3 is TGTGCCACCACCGGGACAGGGGTTGGCTACACCTTC. The chain has TRBV10-3 and TRBJ1-2, with 10 bases fitting TRBD1. The germline V gene has CDR1 ENHRY and CDR2 SYGVKD. This CDR3 has 12 amino acids. V shed 10 bases and J 7 bases; nucleotides not matched to a gene: 6.

The CDR3 reads CGYWGAADLSYEQYF. CDR3 DNA sequence: TGTGGCTATTGGGGAGCGGCAGACCTCTCCTACGAGCAGTACTTC. The J gene is TRBJ2-7, the V gene TRBV21-1; TRBD2 reflects the table's D call only, with no check against the DNA. TRBV21-1 counts as a pseudogene. This CDR3 spans 15 amino acids.

This chain connects TRBV7-3 to TRBJ2-2; possible D gene TRBD1, 5 bases. The CDR3 is made up of 13 amino acids. The germline gives CDR1 SGHTA, CDR2 FQGTGA. The V gene lost 4 bases and the J gene lost 7 bases, with 10 bases spanning the gap. The CDR3: CASSSRVFGELFF. Here the CDR3 DNA reads TGTGCCAGCAGCTCCAGGGTTTTCGGGGAGCTGTTTTTT.

In nucleotides, the CDR3 is TGTGCCAGCAGCCAGGAACTAGCGGGAGGGTCCCAAGAGACCCAGTACTTC. Encoded protein: CASSQELAGGSQETQYF. The chain carries TRBV4-2 and TRBJ2-5; 13 bases match TRBD2. The CDR3 spans 17 residues. Per germline, CDR1 LGHNA and CDR2 YNFKEQ. Trimming removed 3 bases from V and 1 base from J; junction bases left unmatched: 5.

The chain carries TRBV28 and TRBJ2-7, with D perhaps matching TRBD1 (6 bases). The CDR3 is 12 residues long. Germline loops: CDR1 MDHEN, CDR2 SYDVKM. V lost 9 bases to trimming and J lost 0 bases, with 9 bases between them. Written as DNA, the CDR3 is TGTGCCAGTGGGGACACCTCCTACGAGCAGTACTTC. Protein sequence: CASGDTSYEQYF.

Only one count was recorded for this clone. The genes are TRBV7-2 and TRBJ2-7, with a tentative D call TRBD2 (6 bases). V lost 7 bases, J lost 3 bases, and 16 bases lay in between. Germline loops: CDR1 SGHTA, CDR2 FQGNSA. This CDR3 is 14 amino acids long. The CDR3 spells CASTFGWRDYEQYF. CDR3 sequence (DNA): TGTGCCAGCACCTTCGGATGGCGGGACTACGAGCAGTACTTC.

This chain uses TRBV4-1 with TRBJ1-1; the D gene is possibly TRBD1 (5 bases). Germline lookup yields CDR1 MGHRA and CDR2 YSYEKL. The CDR3 covers 16 residues. Trimming took 0 bases from V and 3 from J, leaving 14 bases between them. The CDR3 reads CASSQDQAGRDTEAFF. For the CDR3, the DNA is TGCGCCAGCAGCCAAGATCAGGCAGGGAGGGACACTGAAGCTTTCTTT.

V and J are TRBV11-1 and TRBJ1-1, with 10 nucleotides matching TRBD1. This CDR3 has 17 amino acids. Per the germline V gene, CDR1 is SGHAT and CDR2 is FQDESV (reference sequence). Trimming took 0 bases from V and 6 from J; bases not matched to a gene: 10. The CDR3 DNA reads TGTGCCAGCAGCTTAGCGGGGACAGGGGCCTTCAACCCTGAAGCTTTCTTT. Translation gives CASSLAGTGAFNPEAFF.

The chain carries TRBV27 and TRBJ2-1; 9 bases agree with TRBD2. V shed 7 bases, J shed 1 base, and the junction held 14 bases outside the gene matches. Germline CDR1 MNHEY, CDR2 SMNVEV (reference sequence). The CDR3 runs 18 residues. The chain's CDR3 is CASTPTHRTSGSYNEQFF. DNA for the CDR3: TGTGCCAGCACCCCCACTCATCGAACTAGCGGGTCCTACAATGAGCAGTTCTTC.

In this sample, this clone turned up a few times. V is TRBV19 and J is TRBJ2-1, with D unclear. Trimming took 1 base from V and 10 from J, leaving 11 bases between them. CDR1 and CDR2 from the germline V gene are LNHDA and SQIVND (reference sequence). This CDR3 comprises 13 residues. CDR3 sequence: CASSIAQEGEQFF. Here the CDR3 DNA reads TGTGCCAGTAGTATAGCCCAGGAAGGCGAGCAGTTCTTC.

V usage is TRBV27 and J usage is TRBJ2-1, with D tentatively TRBD2 (5 bases). The germline V and J ends were trimmed by 2 bases and 6 bases, with 8 bases remaining between them. Germline lookup yields CDR1 MNHEY and CDR2 SMNVEV (reference sequence). The CDR3 contains 13 residues. The CDR3 protein is CASSLGLTNEQFF. The CDR3 coding sequence is TGTGCCAGCAGTTTAGGACTTACCAATGAGCAGTTCTTC.

The chain couples TRBV5-4 to TRBJ2-7; 8 positions agree with TRBD2. V lost 3 bases, J lost 5 bases, and 10 bases stayed unmatched. This CDR3 comprises 15 residues. The germline V gene encodes CDR1 SGHNT and CDR2 YYREEE (reference sequence). The CDR3 region is CASSWEGREADEQYF. The DNA for the CDR3 is TGTGCCAGCAGCTGGGAGGGGCGGGAGGCAGACGAGCAGTACTTC.

The rearrangement links TRBV6-5 to TRBJ2-7; 11 bases match TRBD1. Germline V gene lookup returns CDR1 MNHEY and CDR2 SVGAGI. CDR3 length: 13 amino acids. V gave up 8 bases and J gave up 4 bases; unmatched junction bases: 4. The CDR3 protein is CASGGTGGYEQYF. The CDR3 DNA sequence: TGTGCCAGCGGTGGGACAGGGGGTTACGAGCAGTACTTC.

The chain links TRBV28 to TRBJ2-7, with 9 positions matching TRBD2. This CDR3 is 14 amino acids long. From germline, CDR1 is MDHEN and CDR2 SYDVKM. The V segment lost 6 bases and the J segment 6 bases; nucleotides outside the gene matches: 9. Here the CDR3 DNA reads TGTGCCAGCAGCCCGGGGCTAGCGGGAAGCGAGCAGTACTTC. This encodes CASSPGLAGSEQYF.

The J gene is TRBJ2-5, the V gene TRBV27; 10 bases match TRBD2. V was pared by 8 bases and J by 3 bases, with 9 bases of the junction left unmatched. This CDR3 is 15 amino acids long. Germline V gives CDR1 MNHEY, CDR2 SMNVEV (reference sequence). This CDR3 is CASYGTSAREETQYF. Written as DNA, the CDR3 is TGTGCCAGCTACGGGACTAGCGCTAGGGAAGAGACCCAGTACTTC.

The chain employs TRBV6-1 and TRBJ2-7, with D perhaps TRBD2 (5 bases). From germline, CDR1 is MNHNS and CDR2 SASEGT. The CDR3 covers 12 residues. The ends were cut back, 6 bases at V and 5 bases at J, with 11 bases in the middle. The CDR3 nucleotides are TGTGCCAGCAGCCCGGGGAATCACGAGCAGTACTTC. This gives the protein CASSPGNHEQYF.

The chain is built from TRBV6-5 and TRBJ1-1, with D maybe TRBD1 (5 bases). The CDR3 covers 15 residues. The V and J ends lost 2 bases and 2 bases respectively, with 12 bases between them. Germline V gene lookup returns CDR1 MNHEY and CDR2 SVGAGI. This CDR3 reads CASSYRTGGNTEAFF. The CDR3 region has the DNA TGTGCCAGCAGTTACCGGACGGGGGGAAACACTGAAGCTTTCTTT.

The gene calls are TRBV28 and TRBJ1-1; D is uncertain. Germline CDR1 and CDR2: MDHEN and SYDVKM. The V end lost 8 bases, the J end lost 1 base, and 14 bases lay between the germline ends. The CDR3 loop spans 14 amino acids. The CDR3 sequence is CASRQAGPNTEAFF. The CDR3 DNA sequence: TGTGCCAGCCGACAAGCAGGTCCGAACACTGAAGCTTTCTTT.

The chain combines TRBV30 with TRBJ2-1, with 8 bases lining up with TRBD2. The CDR3 length is 18 residues. The germline V gene encodes CDR1 GTSNPN and CDR2 SVGIG (reference sequence). Unmatched junction bases numbered 18, after V lost 2 bases and J lost 6 bases. CDR3 sequence reads: CAWSTRPPSGPKVNEQFF. CDR3 nucleotides: TGTGCCTGGAGTACCCGCCCGCCTAGCGGGCCTAAGGTCAATGAGCAGTTCTTC.

The V and J genes are TRBV4-3 and TRBJ2-7, with 12 positions matching TRBD2. Unmatched junction bases numbered 18, after V lost 0 bases and J lost 0 bases. The germline CDR1 and CDR2 sequences are LGHNA and YSLEER. The CDR3 sequence is 22 residues long. CDR3 sequence reads: CASSQDPPPGLAGGPVSYEQYF. The CDR3 bases are TGCGCCAGCAGCCAAGATCCCCCACCGGGACTAGCGGGCGGGCCGGTCTCCTACGAGCAGTACTTC.